A selection of T cell receptor beta chains follows, all from one sample in a study of a mutant IDH1 vaccine in newly diagnosed glioma. Sequencing was performed with immunoSEQ multiplex PCR; in TCRdb, only in-frame clones are kept and a portion is missing. In the table there are 52,000 or so clones, around 80% of which are singletons. Their antigens are not known. This specimen was PBMCs, taken from a glioma patient whose treatment included an IDH1 peptide vaccine. These receptors were taken from a middle-aged woman with glioma. Some clones in this sample may be carry-over from other donors' samples. Each CDR3 is given with its conserved first and last residue. D genes are given only for firm matches. Clone size is not always given. Where it is, it says once, few, many or a class for expanded clones.

J | V | D | size | CDR3 | DNA
TRBJ1-1 | TRBV7-9 | - | - | CASSATDRQNTEAFF | TGTGCCAGCAGCGCCACGGACAGACAAAACACTGAAGCTTTCTTT
TRBJ2-5 | TRBV5-6 | - | - | CASSLAPAPQETQYF | TGTGCCAGCAGCTTGGCCCCGGCTCCACAAGAGACCCAGTACTTC
TRBJ2-7 | TRBV30 | - | - | CAWNPGVGYEQYF | TGTGCCTGGAACCCAGGGGTTGGTTACGAGCAGTACTTC
TRBJ2-7 | TRBV1 | - | - | CTSSHQNPASYEQYF | TGCACCAGCAGCCACCAAAACCCAGCCTCCTACGAGCAGTACTTC
TRBJ2-7 | TRBV19 | TRBD2 | - | CASGGRPYEQYF | TGTGCTTCGGGGGGGCGACCCTACGAGCAGTACTTC
TRBJ1-2 | TRBV5-8 | - | - | CASSFNREANYGYTF | TGTGCCAGCAGCTTTAACAGGGAAGCCAACTATGGCTACACCTTC
TRBJ2-5 | TRBV5-1 | - | - | CASSGADLLETQYF | TGCGCCAGTTCCGGAGCGGACCTACTCGAGACCCAGTACTTC
TRBJ1-2 | TRBV6-1 | TRBD1 | few | CASSHVEGAGGYTF | TGTGCCAGCAGTCATGTGGAGGGGGCGGGTGGCTACACCTTC
TRBJ1-1 | TRBV7-8 | - | - | CASSYTTGRGTEAFF | TGTGCCAGCAGCTATACAACAGGGAGGGGTACTGAAGCTTTCTTT
TRBJ1-5 | TRBV27 | - | - | CASSFSDNSNQPQHF | TGTGCCAGCAGTTTTTCAGACAATAGCAATCAGCCCCAGCATTTT
TRBJ1-6 | TRBV27 | - | - | CASSLRGPPNSPLHF | TGTGCCAGCAGTCTCAGGGGTCCCCCTAATTCACCCCTCCACTTT
TRBJ2-2 | TRBV7-8 | - | once | CALRVGVTGELFF | TGTGCCTTGCGCGTGGGGGTCACCGGGGAGCTGTTTTTT
TRBJ2-7 | TRBV7-2 | - | - | CASSLGVRGYEQYF | TGTGCCAGCAGCTTAGGGGTGAGGGGGTACGAGCAGTACTTC
TRBJ2-3 | TRBV6-5 | - | - | CASSYSDRGTQYF | TGTGCCAGCAGTTACTCTGACCGGGGTACGCAGTATTTT
TRBJ2-7 | TRBV2 | TRBD1 | - | CASTPTGGGEQYF | TGTGCCAGCACTCCGACAGGGGGCGGCGAGCAGTACTTC
TRBJ2-3 | TRBV12-5 | - | - | CASGSPGAADTQYF | TGTGCTAGTGGTTCGCCAGGAGCCGCAGATACGCAGTATTTT
TRBJ1-2 | TRBV10-3 | TRBD1 | - | CAIRTTGGGSYGYTF | TGTGCCATCAGAACAACAGGGGGTGGTAGCTATGGCTACACCTTC
TRBJ2-6 | TRBV5-5 | - | - | CASSLAQGGFSGANVLTF | TGTGCCAGCAGCTTGGCCCAGGGGGGCTTCTCTGGGGCCAACGTCCTGACTTTC
TRBJ2-7 | TRBV7-9 | - | - | CASSLALRAQYF | TGTGCCAGCAGCTTAGCGCTAAGGGCCCAGTACTTC
TRBJ2-3 | TRBV29-1 | - | - | CSVGQRITDTQYF | TGCAGCGTCGGACAGCGGATCACAGATACGCAGTATTTT
TRBJ1-2 | TRBV27 | - | - | CASSPRGNGYTF | TGTGCCAGCAGTCCTCGGGGGAACGGCTACACCTTC
TRBJ1-6 | TRBV11-1 | - | once | CASSGEGGNNSPLHF | TGTGCCAGCAGCGGAGAGGGAGGGAATAATTCACCCCTCCACTTT
TRBJ1-4 | TRBV5-5 | - | few | CASSSLLVAAANEKLFF | TGTGCCAGCAGCTCCCTCTTAGTAGCGGCAGCTAATGAAAAACTGTTTTTT
TRBJ2-1 | TRBV7-4 | TRBD1 | - | CASPLVGQTYNEQFF | TGTGCCAGCCCCCTGGTGGGACAGACCTACAATGAGCAGTTCTTC
TRBJ2-7 | TRBV5-8 | - | - | CASSPRVSPYEQYF | TGTGCCAGCAGCCCGAGGGTATCCCCCTACGAGCAGTACTTC
TRBJ2-3 | TRBV15 | - | - | CATSRVLEDTQYF | TGTGCCACCAGCAGAGTGTTAGAGGATACGCAGTATTTT
TRBJ2-3 | TRBV10-1 | - | - | CASSEIGGSADTQYF | TGCGCCAGCAGTGAGATAGGGGGTAGCGCAGATACGCAGTATTTT
TRBJ2-2 | TRBV2 | TRBD2 | once | CASSEAGGRDGELFF | TGTGCCAGCAGTGAAGCGGGTGGGAGGGACGGGGAGCTGTTTTTT
TRBJ1-2 | TRBV9 | - | - | CASSVGPRGIPNYGYTF | TGTGCCAGCAGCGTAGGCCCCCGGGGGATTCCTAACTATGGCTACACCTTC
TRBJ1-5 | TRBV19 | - | - | CASRALEADQPQHF | TGTGCCAGCAGGGCGCTTGAGGCAGATCAGCCCCAGCATTTT
TRBJ2-7 | TRBV6-5 | TRBD2 | - | CASSLSGGAREQYF | TGTGCCAGCAGCCTGAGCGGGGGGGCGAGAGAGCAGTACTTC
TRBJ2-5 | TRBV5-4 | - | - | CASSKSSAAPETQYF | TGTGCCAGCAGTAAATCCAGCGCTGCTCCGGAGACCCAGTACTTC
TRBJ2-3 | TRBV30 | - | - | CAWSVGRGATDTQYF | TGTGCCTGGAGTGTTGGCAGGGGGGCCACAGATACGCAGTATTTT
TRBJ2-3 | TRBV9 | - | - | CATGIGASTDTQYF | TGTGCCACTGGGATTGGGGCAAGCACAGATACGCAGTATTTT
TRBJ2-2 | TRBV4-3 | - | - | CASSKDTGELFF | TGCGCCAGCAGCAAGGACACCGGGGAGCTGTTTTTT
TRBJ1-4 | TRBV5-1 | - | few | CASSWGFGSTNEKLFF | TGCGCCAGCAGCTGGGGGTTTGGGTCGACTAATGAAAAACTGTTTTTT